This entry lists 18 T cell receptor beta chains sequenced from one sample in a study of cytomegalovirus exposure and HLA in healthy donors. The study ran its PCR with 60 Vbeta and 13 Jbeta primers. Libraries were prepared by immunoSEQ multiplex PCR; TCRdb keeps only in-frame clonotypes and omits some of them. The sample table sets out 45,000 to 60,000 clones. What was sequenced was PBMCs. The receptors here all came from a male donor in good health and CMV-seronegative.

The genes are TRBV29-1 and TRBJ1-2; TRBD1 might be the D (5 bases). Trimming cost V 4 bases and J 0 bases, with 9 bases left between them. The CDR3 has 13 amino acids. Germline lookup yields CDR1 SQVTM and CDR2 ANQGSEA. The CDR3: CSVGEGTNYGYTF. CDR3 nucleotide sequence: TGCAGCGTTGGGGAGGGGACTAACTATGGCTACACCTTC.

The chain links TRBV7-9 to TRBJ2-7; D unclear. This CDR3 is 15 amino acids long. Per germline, CDR1 SEHNR and CDR2 FQNEAQ (reference sequence). Trimming took off 4 bases at V and 3 bases at J, with 16 bases between the two ends. CDR3 in amino acids: CASSSSRGLLYEQYF. The CDR3 DNA is TGTGCCAGCAGCTCTAGTCGAGGCCTACTCTACGAGCAGTACTTC. The whole variable domain, filled in from reference TRBV7-9 and TRBJ2-7, reads DTGVSQNPRHKITKRGQNVTFRCDPISEHNRLYWYRQTLGQGPEFLTYFQNEAQLEKSRLLSDRFSAERPKGSFSTLEIQRTEQGDSAMYLCASSSSRGLLYEQYFGPGTRLTVT.

This chain uses TRBV27 with TRBJ1-3, with D perhaps matching TRBD1 (5 bases). The germline gives CDR1 MNHEY, CDR2 SMNVEV (reference sequence). Trimming cost V 7 bases and J 1 base, with 8 bases left between them. This CDR3 contains 13 residues. CDR3 loop: CASKGDSGNTIYF. The CDR3 DNA reads as TGTGCCAGCAAAGGGGATTCTGGAAACACCATATATTTT.

The rearrangement joins TRBV18 to TRBJ2-7; 13 nucleotides match TRBD2. The CDR3 extends over 15 amino acids. Germline V CDR1 and CDR2: KGHSH, LQKENI. V lost 3 bases to trimming and J lost 6 bases; unmatched junction nucleotides: 5. The CDR3 sequence: CASSPGTSGVGEQYF. CDR3 bases: TGTGCCAGCTCACCCGGGACTAGCGGGGTCGGCGAGCAGTACTTC. The full variable domain, in which reference TRBV18 and TRBJ2-7 provide the parts outside the CDR3, is NAGVMQNPRHLVRRRGQEARLRCSPMKGHSHVYWYRQLPEEGLKFMVYLQKENIIDESGMPKERFSAEFPKEGPSILRIQQVVRGDSAAYFCASSPGTSGVGEQYFGPGTRLTVT.

The chain is built from TRBV19 and TRBJ1-4, with D possibly being TRBD1 (5 bases). V was shortened by 1 base and J by 7 bases, with 10 bases between the two germline ends. Germline values: CDR1 LNHDA, CDR2 SQIVND (reference sequence). CDR3 length: 14 amino acids. In DNA, the CDR3 is TGTGCCAGTAGTATAGGACAGCCCGGTGAAAAACTGTTTTTT. This sequence encodes CASSIGQPGEKLFF.

The V gene is TRBV2, the J gene TRBJ2-5; D ambiguous. Germline V gene lookup returns CDR1 SNHLY and CDR2 FYNNEI. There are 13 residues in the CDR3. The V and J ends lost 2 bases and 2 bases respectively, with 6 bases between them. The CDR3 here is CASSELEQETQYF. Here the CDR3 DNA reads TGTGCCAGCAGTGAACTAGAACAAGAGACCCAGTACTTC.

The chain couples TRBV18 to TRBJ2-7, with 13 bases lining up with TRBD2. The CDR3 runs 15 residues. Germline V gene data show CDR1 as KGHSH and CDR2 as LQKENI. The V and J ends lost 5 bases and 4 bases, in that order; junction bases with no gene match: 5. CDR3 loop: CASSTGTSGIYEQYF. In DNA, the CDR3 is TGTGCCAGCTCAACCGGGACTAGCGGGATTTACGAGCAGTACTTC. The full variable domain, in which reference TRBV18 and TRBJ2-7 provide the parts outside the CDR3, is NAGVMQNPRHLVRRRGQEARLRCSPMKGHSHVYWYRQLPEEGLKFMVYLQKENIIDESGMPKERFSAEFPKEGPSILRIQQVVRGDSAAYFCASSTGTSGIYEQYFGPGTRLTVT.

V is TRBV11-2 and J is TRBJ1-2, with D tentatively TRBD1 (6 bases). Germline CDR1 SGHAT, CDR2 FQNNGV. The CDR3 extends over 18 amino acids. V lost 10 bases to trimming and J lost 0 bases, with 27 bases between them. The CDR3 is CATHSRGTGLLTNYGYTF. The CDR3 DNA reads as TGTGCCACCCACTCGAGGGGGACGGGGCTGCTGACTAACTATGGCTACACCTTC.

The V and J genes are TRBV11-2 and TRBJ2-3, with TRBD1 identical over 9 bases. Trimming cost V 6 bases and J 3 bases; bases outside gene matches: 4. The CDR3 covers 14 residues. Germline values: CDR1 SGHAT, CDR2 FQNNGV. The CDR3 nucleotides are TGTGCCAGCAGTCGACAGGGGGGGACAGATACGCAGTATTTT. This sequence encodes CASSRQGGTDTQYF. The full variable domain, with the rest looked up from reference TRBV11-2 and TRBJ2-3, is EAGVAQSPRYKIIEKRQSVAFWCNPISGHATLYWYQQILGQGPKLLIQFQNNGVVDDSQLPKDRFSAERLKGVDSTLKIQPAKLEDSAVYLCASSRQGGTDTQYFGPGTRLTVL.

This chain links TRBV7-2 with TRBJ2-1, with TRBD1 matching 9 bases. CDR3 size: 14 residues. The V gene's germline CDR1 is SGHTA and CDR2 FQGNSA. The ends lost 5 bases at V and 5 bases at J; junction bases unmatched: 4. As DNA, the CDR3 is TGTGCCAGCAGCAAGGGACAGGGACACAATGAGCAGTTCTTC. Its protein is CASSKGQGHNEQFF.

The chain joins TRBV6-4 to TRBJ2-1; TRBD2 aligns across 8 bases. In germline, CDR1 is MRHNA, CDR2 SNTAGT. V was pared by 1 base and J by 3 bases, with 8 bases of the junction left unmatched. The CDR3 is made up of 17 amino acids. In DNA, the CDR3 is TGTGCCAGCAGTGACTTGGAAGCGGGAGACGACTACAATGAGCAGTTCTTC. The encoded protein is CASSDLEAGDDYNEQFF.

The V call is TRBV7-2, the J call TRBJ2-7; TRBD2 agrees at 9 bases. The trim removed 6 bases at V and 3 bases at J, leaving 9 bases unmatched. The CDR3 runs 15 residues. Germline CDR1 SGHTA, CDR2 FQGNSA. For the CDR3, the DNA is TGTGCCAGCAGTTACACTAGCGGGCAAATCTACGAGCAGTACTTC. Residues: CASSYTSGQIYEQYF.

The chain uses TRBV30 and TRBJ2-3, with TRBD2 identical over 10 bases. Germline CDR1 reads GTSNPN; CDR2 reads SVGIG (reference sequence). Germline trimming cut 0 bases from V and 7 bases from J; bases unmatched to any gene: 4. This CDR3 is built from 14 residues. This CDR3 is CAWSVAGGPNTQYF. In DNA form, the CDR3 reads TGTGCCTGGAGTGTAGCGGGAGGGCCTAATACGCAGTATTTT.

This chain connects TRBV6-5 to TRBJ1-2; 9 bases line up with TRBD1. V trimming: 6 bases; J trimming: 0 bases; junction bases outside the gene matches: 2. The length of the CDR3 is 14 residues. Germline V gene data show CDR1 as MNHEY and CDR2 as SVGAGI. This CDR3 reads CASRGTGPNYGYTF. As DNA, the CDR3 is TGTGCCAGCAGGGGGACAGGGCCTAACTATGGCTACACCTTC.

This rearrangement joins TRBV7-2 to TRBJ1-6, with D unclear. Per the germline V gene, CDR1 is SGHTA and CDR2 is FQGNSA. Trimming took off 1 base at V and 6 bases at J, with 7 bases between the two ends. The CDR3 contains 14 residues. The DNA of the CDR3 is TGTGCCAGCAGCTTAGTCGGGATTAATTCACCCCTCCACTTT. Translating gives CASSLVGINSPLHF.

J is TRBJ1-2 and V is TRBV9; 7 bases align to TRBD1. This CDR3 spans 15 amino acids. Unmatched junction bases numbered 9, after V lost 3 bases and J lost 4 bases. Germline lookup yields CDR1 SGDLS and CDR2 YYNGEE. The CDR3 DNA follows: TGTGCCAGCAGCGGGGGACAGTCAGGGGGCTATGGCTACACCTTC. Translated, it gives CASSGGQSGGYGYTF.

The chain combines TRBV19 with TRBJ1-6; D is unresolved. The CDR3 is made up of 15 amino acids. Germline V CDR1 and CDR2: LNHDA, SQIVND (reference sequence). V shed 6 bases and J shed 3 bases, with 12 bases lying between them. In DNA, the CDR3 is TGTGCCAGTAGCAACCAACATAACTATAATTCACCCCTCCACTTT. Its protein is CASSNQHNYNSPLHF.

The chain carries TRBV27 and TRBJ2-7, with a tentative D call TRBD2 (5 bases). The CDR3 totals 13 residues. The germline gives CDR1 MNHEY, CDR2 SMNVEV (reference sequence). V lost 3 bases and J 2 bases, leaving 8 bases between the germline ends. The CDR3 here is CASSLAGAYEQYF. CDR3 nucleotide sequence: TGTGCCAGCAGTTTGGCGGGTGCCTACGAGCAGTACTTC.